The 17 T cell receptor beta chains below come from one sample, sequenced in a study of regulatory T cells in long-lasting Graves disease. Time point here: persistent/refractory GD, antithyroid drugs over 5 years with positive TRAb. Scientists built the TCR library using RNA that was extracted from PBMCs. According to the study, TCR beta libraries were built with iRepertoire HTBI primers and CDR3-region Arm-PCR. TCRdb processed the multiplex PCR reads anew with MiXCR; each CDR3 protein has one entry. Of about 660,000 distinct CDR3 sequences in the sample, about 30% are singletons; the top ten hold 40% to 50%. Source: peripheral blood mononuclear cells (PBMCs), taken when the disease was refractory, from a patient treated with antithyroid drugs. Receptors originate from a female donor with Graves disease.

The sample holds a few counts of this clonotype. The rearrangement joins TRBV27 to TRBJ2-1; D may be TRBD1 or TRBD2 (6 bases each). With 5 bases removed from V and 1 base from J, the gap between germline ends came to 18 bases. Germline V gene data show CDR1 as MNHEY and CDR2 as SMNVEV (reference sequence). CDR3 length: 17 residues. CDR3 DNA sequence: TGTGCCAGCAGTCGGGGGACACCCAGTGGTTCCTACAATGAGCAGTTCTTC. The encoded protein is CASSRGTPSGSYNEQFF.

This clonotype was detected a few times. The chain links TRBV19 to TRBJ1-1; 9 bases fit TRBD1. The CDR3 spans 12 residues. Germline values: CDR1 LNHDA, CDR2 SQIVND (reference sequence). The trim removed 7 bases at V and 6 bases at J, leaving 3 bases unmatched. Written as DNA, the CDR3 is TGTGCCAGTAAACAGGGGGCTGCTGAAGCTTTCTTT. Translation: CASKQGAAEAFF.

CDR3 nucleotide sequence: TGTGCCAGCAGCAAAGAAGGACAGACCAACTATGGCTACACCTTC. This sequence encodes CASSKEGQTNYGYTF. This rearrangement joins TRBV7-9 to TRBJ1-2, with D possibly being TRBD1 (6 bases). Trimming pared 5 bases from V and 2 bases from J, leaving 15 bases between. CDR3 length: 15 amino acids. The germline CDR1 and CDR2 sequences are SEHNR and FQNEAQ (reference sequence). Based on the CDR3 plus reference TRBV7-9 and TRBJ1-2, the full variable domain is DTGVSQNPRHKITKRGQNVTFRCDPISEHNRLYWYRQTLGQGPEFLTYFQNEAQLEKSRLLSDRFSAERPKGSFSTLEIQRTEQGDSAMYLCASSKEGQTNYGYTFGSGTRLTVV.

The rearrangement links TRBV29-1 to TRBJ1-1; 7 nucleotides match TRBD1. Per the germline V gene, CDR1 is SQVTM and CDR2 is ANQGSEA. The CDR3 totals 15 residues. V lost 6 bases to trimming and J lost 0 bases; unmatched junction nucleotides: 10. The CDR3 here is CSVRPDRVVNTEAFF. The CDR3 DNA sequence: TGCAGCGTCCGACCCGACAGGGTTGTGAACACTGAAGCTTTCTTT.

The sample holds a few counts of this clonotype. The chain combines TRBV6-1 with TRBJ2-7; unclear D gene. The CDR3 contains 15 residues. Trimming removed 2 bases from V and 1 base from J, with 12 bases in between. Per germline, CDR1 MNHNS and CDR2 SASEGT. The CDR3 sequence is CASSERSLASYEQYF. The CDR3 nucleotides are TGTGCCAGCAGTGAACGTTCCTTAGCTTCCTACGAGCAGTACTTC.

This clonotype was seen a few times. V and J are TRBV19 and TRBJ1-2; D not certain. CDR1 and CDR2 from the germline V gene are LNHDA and SQIVND (reference sequence). Trimming cost V 6 bases and J 2 bases, with 19 bases left between them. This CDR3 spans 16 amino acids. The CDR3 bases are TGTGCCAGTAGCGACTGGACTTCCGCATCCAACTATGGCTACACCTTC. It is translated as CASSDWTSASNYGYTF.

This clonotype was counted at least ten times. This rearrangement joins TRBV6-1 to TRBJ1-2; possible D gene TRBD1, 5 bases. Germline CDR1 MNHNS, CDR2 SASEGT. Trimming took 3 bases from V and 4 from J, leaving 12 bases between them. CDR3 size: 14 residues. DNA of the CDR3: TGTGCCAGCAGTGAGACAGACAGAGTCTATGGCTACACCTTC. As protein: CASSETDRVYGYTF.

The J gene is TRBJ2-2, the V gene TRBV29-1; 7 bases match TRBD2. CDR3 length: 15 amino acids. Trimming at V came to 3 bases and at J to 4 bases, leaving 8 bases not matched to a gene. The germline CDR1 and CDR2 sequences are SQVTM and ANQGSEA. This CDR3 reads CSVEEETSATGELFF. CDR3 DNA sequence: TGCAGCGTTGAGGAGGAAACTAGCGCCACCGGGGAGCTGTTTTTT.

This clonotype was found a few times. CDR3: CASSAGLHYTGELFF. CDR3 nucleotide sequence: TGTGCCAGCAGCGCCGGACTTCACTACACCGGGGAGCTGTTTTTT. V and J are TRBV11-2 and TRBJ2-2, with D possibly TRBD2 on 5 matching bases. Trimming took off 5 bases at V and 3 bases at J, with 13 bases between the two ends. Germline V gene data show CDR1 as SGHAT and CDR2 as FQNNGV. The CDR3 covers 15 residues.

This sequence joins TRBV5-1 and TRBJ1-1; D might be TRBD1 (5 bases). The V end lost 2 bases, the J end lost 1 base, and 12 bases lay between the germline ends. Per germline, CDR1 SGHRS and CDR2 YFSETQ. The CDR3 loop spans 15 amino acids. This chain's CDR3 is CASSFAGTSNTEAFF. The DNA of the CDR3 is TGCGCCAGCAGCTTTGCGGGGACTTCGAACACTGAAGCTTTCTTT.

This chain joins TRBV3-1 and TRBJ1-1; D ambiguous. Germline lookup yields CDR1 LGHDT and CDR2 YNNKEL (reference sequence). The CDR3 runs to 15 residues. V was trimmed by 1 base and J by 1 base, leaving 10 bases between them. This CDR3 reads CASSQGATQNTEAFF. The CDR3 nucleotides are TGTGCCAGCAGCCAAGGGGCAACCCAGAACACTGAAGCTTTCTTT.

This rearrangement joins TRBV6-5 to TRBJ2-2; possible D gene TRBD1, 6 bases. The CDR3 sequence is 13 residues long. V gave up 4 bases and J gave up 6 bases, with 9 bases separating them. Germline V gives CDR1 MNHEY, CDR2 SVGAGI. The CDR3: CASSFKGAGELFF. In DNA form, the CDR3 reads TGTGCCAGCAGTTTTAAGGGGGCCGGGGAGCTGTTTTTT.

This clonotype showed up just a few times. One end of the junction does not line up with germline, which may come from a read error. The chain employs TRBV7-6 and TRBJ1-3; D remains unclear. Germline-derived CDR1 and CDR2 are SGHVS and FNYEAQ. CDR3 size: 15 residues. CDR3 nucleotide sequence: TGTGCTAGCAGCTTAGGAAGCGGGCCTGGAAACACCATATATTTT. Residues: CASSLGSGPGNTIYF.

The chain is built from TRBV12-3 or TRBV12-4 and TRBJ1-3, with D perhaps TRBD1 (6 bases). V was shortened by 6 bases and J by 4 bases, with 16 bases between the two germline ends. The CDR3 sequence is 15 residues long. The CDR3, as DNA: TGTGCCAGCAGACCCGGGACAACTCTGGGAAACACCATATATTTT. It encodes CASRPGTTLGNTIYF.

The rearrangement links TRBV19 to TRBJ2-2; D gene uncertain. CDR3 length: 15 residues. The V end was cut by 5 bases, the J end by 0 bases, with 10 bases between. Germline V CDR1 and CDR2: LNHDA, SQIVND (reference sequence). The CDR3 region has the DNA TGTGCCAGTAGTCCGTGGTTCGCGAACACCGGGGAGCTGTTTTTT. Translated, it gives CASSPWFANTGELFF. Full variable domain (remainder filled in from reference TRBV19 and TRBJ2-2): DGGITQSPKYLFRKEGQNVTLSCEQNLNHDAMYWYRQDPGQGLRLIYYSQIVNDFQKGDIAEGYSVSREKKESFPLTVTSAQKNPTAFYLCASSPWFANTGELFFGEGSRLTVL.

The J gene is TRBJ2-7, the V gene TRBV6-1; D not certain. The CDR3 is 15 residues long. Germline-derived CDR1 and CDR2 are MNHNS and SASEGT. Deletions cut 3 bases from V and 4 bases from J, with 16 bases between. The CDR3 reads CASSDLTTSAYEQYF. In DNA, the CDR3 is TGTGCCAGCAGTGATCTGACCACATCCGCGTACGAGCAGTACTTC.

This clonotype was seen a few times. The chain couples TRBV27 to TRBJ1-2; perhaps TRBD1 as D (6 bases). Trimming cost V 2 bases and J 4 bases, with 17 bases left between them. Germline assignment: CDR1 MNHEY and CDR2 SMNVEV (reference sequence). The CDR3 consists of 16 residues. In nucleotides, the CDR3 is TGTGCCAGCAGTTTAATGGGGGCGGCGGTGGGCTATGGCTACACCTTC. It yields the protein CASSLMGAAVGYGYTF.